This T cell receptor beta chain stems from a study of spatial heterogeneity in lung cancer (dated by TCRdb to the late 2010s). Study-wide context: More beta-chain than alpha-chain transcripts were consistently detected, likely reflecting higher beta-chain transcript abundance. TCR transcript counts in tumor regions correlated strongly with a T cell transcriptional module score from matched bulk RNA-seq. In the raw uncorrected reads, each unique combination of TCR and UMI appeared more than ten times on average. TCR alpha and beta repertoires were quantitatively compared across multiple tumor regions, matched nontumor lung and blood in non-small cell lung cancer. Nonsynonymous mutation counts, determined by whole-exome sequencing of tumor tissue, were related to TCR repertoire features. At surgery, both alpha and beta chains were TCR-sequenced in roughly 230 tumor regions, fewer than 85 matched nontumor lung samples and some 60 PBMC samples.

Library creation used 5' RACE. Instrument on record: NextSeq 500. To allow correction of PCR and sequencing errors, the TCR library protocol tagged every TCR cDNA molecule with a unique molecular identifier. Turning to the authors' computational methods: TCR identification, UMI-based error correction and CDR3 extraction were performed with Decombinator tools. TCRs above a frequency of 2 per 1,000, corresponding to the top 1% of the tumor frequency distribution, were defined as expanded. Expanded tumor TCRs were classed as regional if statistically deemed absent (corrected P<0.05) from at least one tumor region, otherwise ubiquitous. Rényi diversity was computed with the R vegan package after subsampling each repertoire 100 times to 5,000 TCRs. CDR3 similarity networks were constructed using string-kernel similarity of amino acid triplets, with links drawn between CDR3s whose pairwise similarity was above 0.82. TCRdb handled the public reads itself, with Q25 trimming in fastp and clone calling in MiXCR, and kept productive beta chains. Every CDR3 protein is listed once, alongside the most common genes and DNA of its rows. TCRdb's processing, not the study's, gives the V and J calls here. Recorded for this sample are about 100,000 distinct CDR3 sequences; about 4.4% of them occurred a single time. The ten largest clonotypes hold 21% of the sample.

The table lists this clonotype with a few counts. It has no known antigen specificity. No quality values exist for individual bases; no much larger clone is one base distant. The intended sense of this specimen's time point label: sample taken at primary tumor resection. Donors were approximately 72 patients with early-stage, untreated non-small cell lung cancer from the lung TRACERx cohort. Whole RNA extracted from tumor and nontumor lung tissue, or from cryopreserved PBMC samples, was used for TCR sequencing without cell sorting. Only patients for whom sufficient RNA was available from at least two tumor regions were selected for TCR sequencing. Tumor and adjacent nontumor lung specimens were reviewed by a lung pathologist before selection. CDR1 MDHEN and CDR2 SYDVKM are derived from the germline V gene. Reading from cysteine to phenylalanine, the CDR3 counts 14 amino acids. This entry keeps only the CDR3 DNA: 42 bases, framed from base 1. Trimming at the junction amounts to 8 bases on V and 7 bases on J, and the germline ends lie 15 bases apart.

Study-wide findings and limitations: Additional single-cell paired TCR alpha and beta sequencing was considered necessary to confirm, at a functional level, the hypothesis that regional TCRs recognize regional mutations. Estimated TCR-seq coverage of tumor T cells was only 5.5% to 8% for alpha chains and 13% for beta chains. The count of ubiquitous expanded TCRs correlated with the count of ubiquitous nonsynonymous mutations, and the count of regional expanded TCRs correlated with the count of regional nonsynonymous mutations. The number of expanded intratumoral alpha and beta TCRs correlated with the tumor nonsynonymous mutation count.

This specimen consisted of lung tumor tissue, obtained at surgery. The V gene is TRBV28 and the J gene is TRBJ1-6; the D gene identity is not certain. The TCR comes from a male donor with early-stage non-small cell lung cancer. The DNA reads TGTGCCAGCGGGTCCCCCGGGCAAAATTCACCCCTCCACTTT. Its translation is CASGSPGQNSPLHF.